This entry is about one T cell receptor (beta chain). Its matching antigen is unknown. The CDR3 loop spans 12 amino acids. CDR1 is LNHDA, CDR2 SQIVND, per germline (reference sequence). V lost 1 base and J 4 bases, leaving 1 base between the germline ends. The data originate from a study of T cell responses to AZD1222 COVID-19 vaccine. Findings of the study overall: None of the repertoires were sampled until the peak T cell response had passed. Receipt of two AZD1222 doses was followed by a rise in Spike-specific TCR breadth and depth.

Data came from immunoSEQ multiplex PCR; TCRdb stores just in-frame clones and leaves some out. The table records more than 100,000 clones, roughly nine tenths of them present only once. The source of this sequence is an adult in good health. The chain recombines TRBV19 with TRBJ2-2; unclear D gene. The source material was peripheral blood, sampled on day 0 of AZD1222 vaccination. The CDR3 protein is CASSIATGELFF. DNA of the CDR3: TGTGCCAGTAGTATAGCCACCGGGGAGCTGTTTTTT. The full variable domain, in which reference TRBV19 and TRBJ2-2 provide the parts outside the CDR3, is DGGITQSPKYLFRKEGQNVTLSCEQNLNHDAMYWYRQDPGQGLRLIYYSQIVNDFQKGDIAEGYSVSREKKESFPLTVTSAQKNPTAFYLCASSIATGELFFGEGSRLTVL.